Included here is one T cell receptor (beta chain) sequence, with context. Its antigen is unidentified. In the sorted-subset replicate PCRs, approximately 200 ng DNA, 25,000 to 35,000 T cell genomes, was used. Profiling relied on immunoSEQ multiplex PCR, and the TCRdb table lists in-frame clones only, not all of them. The sample shows 1,400,000 or so clones, approximately 98.5% of them seen only once. These data are taken from a study of shared clonotypes between healthy human individuals. General study findings and limits: Rarefaction indicated that sorted-subset sequencing remained incomplete although depth was large. Estimated richness was generally greater in naive than memory subsets. Naive CD4 clonotypes were shared across a few donors at roughly 5%.

Unmatched junction bases numbered 8, after V lost 5 bases and J lost 5 bases. CDR3 length: 14 amino acids. From germline, CDR1 is SGHTA and CDR2 FQGNSA. Sample: naive CD4+ T cells sorted from blood. This sample's subset: CD45RA+ positively selected. V is TRBV7-2 and J is TRBJ2-5, with 7 bases matching TRBD1. The source of this sequence is a man between 25 and 39 years old in good health. The CDR3 loop is CASSNRGEWETQYF. CDR3 DNA sequence: TGTGCCAGCAGCAACAGGGGAGAATGGGAGACCCAGTACTTC. The full variable domain, rest sourced from reference TRBV7-2 and TRBJ2-5, is GAGVSQSPSNKVTEKGKDVELRCDPISGHTALYWYRQSLGQGLEFLIYFQGNSAPDKSGLPSDRFSAERTGGSVSTLTIQRTQQEDSAVYLCASSNRGEWETQYFGPGTRLLVL.